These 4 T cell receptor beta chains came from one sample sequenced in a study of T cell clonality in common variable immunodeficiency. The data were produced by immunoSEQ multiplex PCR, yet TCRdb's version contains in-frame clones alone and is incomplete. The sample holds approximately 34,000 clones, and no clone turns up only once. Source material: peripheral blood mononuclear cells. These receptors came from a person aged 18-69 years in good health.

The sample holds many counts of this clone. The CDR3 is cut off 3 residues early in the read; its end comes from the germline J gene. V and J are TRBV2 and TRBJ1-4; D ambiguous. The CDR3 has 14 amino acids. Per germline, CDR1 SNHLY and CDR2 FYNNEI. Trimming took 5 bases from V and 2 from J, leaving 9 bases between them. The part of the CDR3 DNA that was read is TGTGCCAGCAGTCCGGGGATGACTAATGAAAAA. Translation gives CASSPGMTNEK. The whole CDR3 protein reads CASSPGMTNEKLFF.

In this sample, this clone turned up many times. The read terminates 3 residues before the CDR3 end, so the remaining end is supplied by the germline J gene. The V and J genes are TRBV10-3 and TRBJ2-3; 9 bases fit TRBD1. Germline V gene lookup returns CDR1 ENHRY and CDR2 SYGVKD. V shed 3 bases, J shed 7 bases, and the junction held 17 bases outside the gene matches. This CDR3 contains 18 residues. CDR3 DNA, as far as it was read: TGTGCCATCAGTGACTTACAAACCGGGACAGGGTTTTTAAATACG. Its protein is CAISDLQTGTGFLNT. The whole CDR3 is CAISDLQTGTGFLNTQYF.

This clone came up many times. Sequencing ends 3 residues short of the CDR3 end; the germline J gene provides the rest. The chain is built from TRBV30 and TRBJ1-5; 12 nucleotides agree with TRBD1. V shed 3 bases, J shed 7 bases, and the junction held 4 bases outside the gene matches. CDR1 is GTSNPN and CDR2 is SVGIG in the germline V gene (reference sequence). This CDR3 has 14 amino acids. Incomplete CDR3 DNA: TGTGCCTGGAGCGGGACAGGGGGCGGACAGCCC. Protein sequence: CAWSGTGGGQP. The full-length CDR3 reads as CAWSGTGGGQPQHF.

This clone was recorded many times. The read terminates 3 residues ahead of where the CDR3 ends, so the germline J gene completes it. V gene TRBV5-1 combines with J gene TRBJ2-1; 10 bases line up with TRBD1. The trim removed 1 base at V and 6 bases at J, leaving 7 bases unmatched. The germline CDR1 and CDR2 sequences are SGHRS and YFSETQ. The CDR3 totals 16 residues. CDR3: CASSLFGTGAGNEQFF. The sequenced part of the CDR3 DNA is TGCGCCAGCAGCTTGTTTGGGACAGGGGCCGGCAATGAG.